This TCR beta chain comes out of a study of T cell responses to AZD1222 COVID-19 vaccine. General observations from the study: Among those given AZD1222, only six or seven were seropositive at baseline.

Germline-derived CDR1 and CDR2 are SGHRS and YFSETQ. The CDR3 totals 16 residues. V dropped 0 bases and J dropped 0; count of bases not matched to a gene: 3. On this clone itself: Antigen specificity is unknown.

Some clones are missing from TCRdb's copy, which holds only in-frame ones; the method was immunoSEQ multiplex PCR. The sample yields under 200,000 clones, 90% to 95% seen once. The specimen comprised peripheral blood, sampled 28 days after the second dose of the MenACWY control vaccine. This clonotype was obtained from an adult who received the MenACWY meningococcal vaccine as a control. V gene TRBV5-1 combines with J gene TRBJ2-3; 8 nucleotides match TRBD2. The CDR3 DNA reads TGCGCCAGCAGCTTGGGACTAGCGACTAGCACAGATACGCAGTATTTT. Amino acid sequence: CASSLGLATSTDTQYF.